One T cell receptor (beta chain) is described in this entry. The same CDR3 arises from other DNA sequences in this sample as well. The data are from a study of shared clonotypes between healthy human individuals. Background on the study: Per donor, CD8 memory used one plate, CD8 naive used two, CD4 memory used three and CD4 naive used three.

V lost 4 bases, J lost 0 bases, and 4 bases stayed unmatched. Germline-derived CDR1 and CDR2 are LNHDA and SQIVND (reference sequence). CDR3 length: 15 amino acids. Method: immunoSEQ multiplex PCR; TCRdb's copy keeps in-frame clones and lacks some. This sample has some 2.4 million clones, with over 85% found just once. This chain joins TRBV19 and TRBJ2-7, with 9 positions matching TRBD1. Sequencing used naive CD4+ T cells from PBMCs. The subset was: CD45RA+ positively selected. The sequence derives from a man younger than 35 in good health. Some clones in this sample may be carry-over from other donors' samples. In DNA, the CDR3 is TGTGCCAGTAGTAACCCGGGACAGGGCTCCTACGAGCAGTACTTC. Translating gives CASSNPGQGSYEQYF.